This is a list of T cell receptor beta chains from one sample in a study of identifying expanded T cells in peripheral blood. Sequencing was performed with immunoSEQ multiplex PCR; in TCRdb, only in-frame clones are kept and a portion is missing. The table lists about 50,000 clones, roughly 82% of them singletons. Specimen: blood. Source of these receptors: a person between 18 and 75 years old in good health. Each CDR3 is given with its conserved first and last residue. D genes are given only for firm matches. Clone size is given for some rows only: seen once, a few or many times, or a class if the clone is expanded.

>.|TRBV7-2|.|TRBJ1-1
TGTGCCAGCAGCTTATTTGGCACTGAAGCTTTCTTT
CASSLFGTEAFF
>TRBD1|TRBV5-6|.|TRBJ1-2
TGTGCCAGCAGCTTTTCACAGGGGGCGTCTGGCTACACCTTC
CASSFSQGASGYTF
>TRBD1|TRBV18|.|TRBJ2-5
TGTGCCAGCTCACCGGGGACAGGGGGCGGAGAGACCCAGTACTTC
CASSPGTGGGETQYF
>.|TRBV27|.|TRBJ2-1
TGTGCCAGCAGTTTCTACGGAAACAATGAGCAGTTCTTC
CASSFYGNNEQFF
>.|TRBV19|.|TRBJ1-2
TGTGCCAGTAGGGACAGATTAGACTATGGCTACACCTTC
CASRDRLDYGYTF
>TRBD2|TRBV7-8|.|TRBJ2-2
TGTGCCATTCAAAGCGCTAGCGGGAGGATAACCGGGGAGCTGTTTTTT
CAIQSASGRITGELFF
>TRBD2|TRBV4-3|.|TRBJ2-1
TGCGCCAGCAGCTTCCTAGCGGGAGCAGCAGGGGAGCAGTTCTTC
CASSFLAGAAGEQFF
>.|TRBV18|.|TRBJ2-7
TGTGCCAGCTCACCTTCGAGCTCCTACGAGCAGTACTTC
CASSPSSSYEQYF
>.|TRBV21-1|.|TRBJ2-7
TGTGCCAGCAGCAAAGACACCTACGAGCAGTACTTC
CASSKDTYEQYF
>.|TRBV10-3|.|TRBJ1-1
TGTGCCATCAGTGAGCAATTGAATACGGGAGAAGCTTTCTTT
CAISEQLNTGEAFF
>TRBD1|TRBV7-2|few|TRBJ1-2
TGTGCCAGCTCCAGCGGACAGGGTCATGGCTACACCTTC
CASSSGQGHGYTF
>TRBD1|TRBV10-1|.|TRBJ1-5
TGCGCCAGCAGTGAGACCGGGACAGGGGGTGATCAGCCCCAGCATTTT
CASSETGTGGDQPQHF
>TRBD2|TRBV5-1|.|TRBJ2-1
TGCGCCAGCAGCTGGACTAGCGGGAGGGCGGGGAATGAGCAGTTCTTC
CASSWTSGRAGNEQFF
>TRBD1|TRBV9|many|TRBJ1-2
TGTGCCAGCAGCCTGACAGGGGACTGGGGCTATGGCTACACCTTC
CASSLTGDWGYGYTF
>TRBD2|TRBV9|.|TRBJ2-1
TGTGCCAGCAGCGTAGGAGCGGGAGGGCTCAATGAGCAGTTCTTC
CASSVGAGGLNEQFF
>.|TRBV4-1|.|TRBJ2-5
TGCGCCAGCAGCCAAGCGACTGGTTACCAAGAGACCCAGTACTTC
CASSQATGYQETQYF
>.|TRBV11-3|.|TRBJ2-5
TGTGCCAGCAGCCCCCTCCGTGGGGGGCGGGAGACCCAGTACTTC
CASSPLRGGRETQYF
>.|TRBV6-6|.|TRBJ1-2
TGTGCCAGCAGCTCCGGGCCTAACTATGGCTACACCTTC
CASSSGPNYGYTF
>TRBD2|TRBV5-1|.|TRBJ2-3
TGCGCCAGCAGCTTGGACGGGACTAGCGGACCAGATACGCAGTATTTT
CASSLDGTSGPDTQYF
>TRBD2|TRBV4-2|few|TRBJ2-1
TGTGCCAGCAGCCAAGAAATGACTAGCGGAGCCTACAATGAGCAGTTCTTC
CASSQEMTSGAYNEQFF
>TRBD1|TRBV7-9|.|TRBJ1-1
TGTGCCAGCAGCGCAGGTGACAGGGGTATTTTTGAAGCTTTCTTT
CASSAGDRGIFEAFF
>.|TRBV6-1|few|TRBJ2-1
TGTGCCAGCAGTGAACGTTTCCTTTGGCAGTTCTTC
CASSERFLWQFF
>.|TRBV21-1|.|TRBJ1-1
TGTGCCAGCAGCAGGCGGACAGGGGTGACTGAAGCTTTCTTT
CASSRRTGVTEAFF